Each of the 24 T cell receptor beta chains below was sequenced from the same sample in a study of post-analysis software for immune sequencing data. The antigens for these receptors are not known. The study's findings and limits: Five or six TRBV segments, TRBV5-6, TRBV5-1 and TRBV20-1 among them, were found more frequent in patients than controls.

Libraries were made from TCR beta cDNA, and they carried unique molecular identifiers. TCRdb re-analysed the PCR reads in MiXCR, keeping a single row per CDR3 protein. In the table there are 740,000 or so distinct CDR3 sequences, roughly 58% of which are singletons. Source material: blood. These receptors were taken from a girl aged 5-17 years with multiple sclerosis.

This clonotype appeared many times. This chain joins TRBV6-4 and TRBJ2-5; 8 bases match TRBD1. Per the germline V gene, CDR1 is MRHNA and CDR2 is SNTAGT. With V trimmed by 3 bases and J by 5 bases, 8 bases remained unmatched. The length of the CDR3 is 15 residues. As DNA, the CDR3 is TGTGCCAGCAGTGAGGGCAGGGGGCCTTACGAGACCCAGTACTTC. This codes for CASSEGRGPYETQYF.

The chain links TRBV20-1 to TRBJ2-7; D is unresolved. The CDR3 runs to 11 residues. From germline, CDR1 is DFQATT and CDR2 SNEGSKA (reference sequence). Trimming removed 6 bases from V and 7 bases from J, with 13 bases in between. In DNA form, the CDR3 reads TGCAGTGCCAGACAAGCCTTAGAGCAGTACTTC. Its translation is CSARQALEQYF.

This clonotype occurred a few times. This sequence joins TRBV20-1 and TRBJ2-3; TRBD2 matches 9 bases. J lost 5 bases, V lost 4 bases, and 13 bases had no gene match. Germline CDR1 and CDR2: DFQATT and SNEGSKA (reference sequence). The CDR3 runs 16 residues. DNA of the CDR3: TGCAGTGCTACATCGGTAGCGGGAGTACGTGGAGATACGCAGTATTTT. Translated: CSATSVAGVRGDTQYF.

The table lists this clonotype with a few counts. This sequence joins TRBV7-2 and TRBJ1-2; D gene ambiguous. Germline V gene sequence: CDR1 SGHTA, CDR2 FQGNSA. V lost 2 bases to trimming and J lost 4 bases, with 14 bases between them. The CDR3 has 15 amino acids. The chain's CDR3 is CASSLLDRTFYGYTF. The CDR3 DNA reads TGTGCCAGCAGCTTATTGGACCGCACCTTCTATGGCTACACCTTC.

The chain links TRBV30 to TRBJ2-4; maybe TRBD1 (5 bases). The J call may be faulty, since TRBJ2-7 better matches the DNA end. Germline lookup yields CDR1 GTSNPN and CDR2 SVGIG (reference sequence). CDR3 length: 12 residues. CDR3 nucleotide sequence: TGTGCCTGGAGTCTAGGGGTCGACGAGCAGTACTTC. Protein: CAWSLGVDEQYF.

This clonotype was counted between two and nine times. V usage is TRBV28 and J usage is TRBJ1-2; D remains ambiguous. Germline V gives CDR1 MDHEN, CDR2 SYDVKM. The CDR3 is made up of 12 amino acids. V lost 1 base, J lost 6 bases, and 6 bases lay in between. The CDR3 protein is CASSLSLNGYTF. As DNA, the CDR3 is TGTGCCAGCAGTTTATCTCTTAATGGCTACACCTTC.

This chain connects TRBV7-6 to TRBJ2-7; 8 positions agree with TRBD2. Germline-derived CDR1 and CDR2 are SGHVS and FNYEAQ. The CDR3 spans 15 residues. Losses at the gene ends were 3 bases for V and 0 bases for J; bases not matched to a gene: 4. CDR3 DNA sequence: TGTGCCAGCAGCTTGCTAGCGGGCAACTCCTACGAGCAGTACTTC. Translating gives CASSLLAGNSYEQYF.

The V call is TRBV9, the J call TRBJ2-7; D gene ambiguous. The CDR3 sequence is 15 residues long. V was trimmed by 0 bases and J by 0 bases, leaving 10 bases between them. The germline V gene has CDR1 SGDLS and CDR2 YYNGEE. CDR3 protein: CASSVDGRLSYEQYF. In nucleotides, the CDR3 is TGTGCCAGCAGCGTAGACGGACGGCTCTCCTACGAGCAGTACTTC. Supplemented by reference TRBV9 and TRBJ2-7, the full variable domain reads DSGVTQTPKHLITATGQRVTLRCSPRSGDLSVYWYQQSLDQGLQFLIQYYNGEERAKGNILERFSAQQFPDLHSELNLSSLELGDSALYFCASSVDGRLSYEQYFGPGTRLTVT.

The chain links TRBV29-1 to TRBJ2-5; 7 positions agree with TRBD2. The CDR3 has 14 amino acids. The V gene's germline CDR1 is SQVTM and CDR2 ANQGSEA. J lost 5 bases, V lost 4 bases, and 10 bases had no gene match. The CDR3: CSVGGERGSETQYF. CDR3 coding DNA: TGCAGCGTTGGCGGAGAGCGGGGCAGCGAGACCCAGTACTTC.

The gene calls are TRBV6-5 and TRBJ1-2; 11 bases line up with TRBD1. The germline V gene has CDR1 MNHEY and CDR2 SVGAGI. The CDR3 extends over 15 amino acids. The junction had 10 bases not matched to a gene; V was cut back by 6 bases and J by 7 bases. CDR3 sequence (DNA): TGTGCCAGCAGCCCTAGGACAGGGGGCAGTTTTGGCTACACCTTC. Its translation: CASSPRTGGSFGYTF.

The V and J genes are TRBV7-3 and TRBJ2-7, with 8 bases identical to TRBD2. The germline V gene encodes CDR1 SGHTA and CDR2 FQGTGA. This CDR3 is 17 amino acids long. The V and J ends lost 5 bases and 7 bases, in that order; junction bases with no gene match: 19. CDR3 in DNA: TGTGCCAGCAGCGACATCCCTAGCGGGCCTAAATACAATGAGCAGTACTTC. Translation: CASSDIPSGPKYNEQYF.

The V gene is TRBV9, the J gene TRBJ2-5, with 11 bases that match TRBD2. This CDR3 has 17 residues. The junction had 12 bases not matched to a gene; V was cut back by 4 bases and J by 4 bases. Per the germline V gene, CDR1 is SGDLS and CDR2 is YYNGEE. This CDR3 reads CASSTDLSGGARETQYF. CDR3 bases: TGTGCCAGCAGCACTGACCTTAGCGGGGGGGCTCGAGAGACCCAGTACTTC.

V gene TRBV18 combines with J gene TRBJ2-4; D not certain. The J call may be wrong; the DNA end is better matched by TRBJ2-5. The CDR3 runs to 12 residues. From germline, CDR1 is KGHSH and CDR2 LQKENI. In DNA, the CDR3 is TGTGCCAGCTCACAAAATAAAGAGACCCAGTACTTC. Amino acids: CASSQNKETQYF.

The rearrangement links TRBV3-1 to TRBJ1-1; D might be TRBD1 (6 bases). This CDR3 region has 15 residues. CDR1 and CDR2 from the germline V gene are LGHDT and YNNKEL (reference sequence). Trimming stripped 0 bases from V and 4 bases from J, with 12 bases between. CDR3 nucleotide sequence: TGTGCCAGCAGCCAAGATCACAGGGCTGGCACTGAAGCTTTCTTT. This codes for CASSQDHRAGTEAFF. Full variable domain (rest looked up from reference TRBV3-1 and TRBJ1-1): DTAVSQTPKYLVTQMGNDKSIKCEQNLGHDTMYWYKQDSKKFLKIMFSYNNKELIINETVPNRFSPKSPDKAHLNLHINSLELGDSAVYFCASSQDHRAGTEAFFGQGTRLTVV.

The CDR3: CAISESGLTYNEQFF. CDR3 coding DNA: TGTGCCATCAGTGAGTCGGGACTTACCTACAATGAGCAGTTCTTC. This rearrangement joins TRBV10-3 to TRBJ2-1, with a possible D match to TRBD2 (6 bases). The CDR3 is made up of 15 amino acids. The V gene's germline CDR1 is ENHRY and CDR2 SYGVKD. V was shortened by 0 bases and J by 2 bases, with 8 bases between the two germline ends.

This clonotype was counted between two and nine times. The gene calls are TRBV10-3 and TRBJ1-5; TRBD1 might be the D (5 bases). This CDR3 spans 15 amino acids. CDR1 and CDR2 (germline): ENHRY, SYGVKD. V lost 0 bases and J 7 bases, leaving 13 bases between the germline ends. DNA for the CDR3: TGTGCCATCAGTGAGTCGCCGCAGGGCGCCCAGCCCCAGCATTTT. It translates to CAISESPQGAQPQHF.

Only a few counts were recorded for this clonotype. V usage is TRBV11-2 and J usage is TRBJ2-2; 8 nucleotides line up with TRBD1. CDR3 length equals 16 residues. After removal of 1 base from V and 0 bases from J, the junction contained 1 base not matched to a gene. Looked up from germline, CDR1 is SGHAT and CDR2 is FQNNGV. The CDR3, as DNA: TGTGCCAGCAGCTTAGCGACAGGGGCGAACACCGGGGAGCTGTTTTTT. Translated: CASSLATGANTGELFF.

The chain carries TRBV12-3 or TRBV12-4 and TRBJ2-5; perhaps TRBD1 as D (5 bases). The CDR3 loop spans 14 amino acids. V was cut by 6 bases and J by 1 base, with 12 bases left in between. DNA for the CDR3: TGTGCCAGCAGGGCTCGGACATCCCAAGAGACCCAGTACTTC. Its translation is CASRARTSQETQYF.

This clonotype was seen a few times. V gene TRBV5-1 combines with J gene TRBJ2-7; TRBD1 aligns across 10 bases. This CDR3 is 15 amino acids long. V was clipped by 4 bases and J by 5 bases; unmatched bases: 9. From germline, CDR1 is SGHRS and CDR2 YFSETQ. The CDR3 sequence: CASSPIRQGANEQYF. The CDR3 nucleotides read TGCGCCAGCAGCCCTATTAGACAGGGGGCCAACGAGCAGTACTTC.

The rearrangement uses TRBV10-2 and TRBJ2-1; the D is unclear. The CDR3 extends over 12 amino acids. V shed 3 bases and J shed 2 bases, with 2 bases lying between them. The germline V gene has CDR1 WSHSY and CDR2 SAAADI. CDR3 coding DNA: TGCGCCAGCAGTGACGCCTACAATGAGCAGTTCTTC. Translated, it gives CASSDAYNEQFF.

The table lists this clonotype with a few counts. The gene calls are TRBV18 and TRBJ2-4; 7 positions match TRBD1. The DNA end is more similar to TRBJ2-7, so the J call may be wrong. The CDR3 loop spans 14 amino acids. The V gene's germline CDR1 is KGHSH and CDR2 LQKENI. CDR3 residues: CASSPTGTDYEQYF. Written as DNA, the CDR3 is TGTGCCAGCTCTCCCACCGGGACAGACTACGAGCAGTACTTC.

This clonotype was picked up a small number of times. The CDR3 sequence: CASSSPTGARETQYF. In nucleotides, the CDR3 is TGTGCCAGCAGCTCGCCGACAGGGGCAAGAGAGACCCAGTACTTC. The chain carries TRBV11-2 and TRBJ2-5; TRBD1 matches 8 bases. With V trimmed by 4 bases and J by 4 bases, 8 bases remained unmatched. This CDR3 has 15 amino acids. Germline assignment: CDR1 SGHAT and CDR2 FQNNGV.

The V call is TRBV10-3, the J call TRBJ2-3; 9 bases fit TRBD1. Losses at the gene ends were 7 bases for V and 3 bases for J; bases not matched to a gene: 5. Germline values: CDR1 ENHRY, CDR2 SYGVKD. There are 14 residues in the CDR3. The CDR3 sequence: CAINPGQGTDTQYF. The CDR3, as DNA: TGTGCCATCAACCCGGGACAGGGAACAGATACGCAGTATTTT.

This chain links TRBV29-1 with TRBJ2-2, with 12 bases fitting TRBD2. V dropped 4 bases and J dropped 4; count of bases not matched to a gene: 7. The CDR3 contains 16 residues. Germline CDR1 is SQVTM and CDR2 is ANQGSEA. The CDR3 loop is CSVGASGRAGTGELFF. CDR3 DNA: TGCAGCGTTGGGGCTAGCGGGAGGGCGGGCACCGGGGAGCTGTTTTTT.